The 14 T cell receptor beta chains presented below share a single source sample, sequenced in a study of T cell responses to AZD1222 COVID-19 vaccine (dated by TCRdb to the early 2020s). The label giving this sample's time point can be read as: baseline before first vaccination. The sample's treatment or condition label, in plain terms: meningococcal conjugate vaccine given as trial control. The library was produced with the immunoSEQ multiplex PCR assay. As stored in TCRdb, this immuneACCESS dataset retains in-frame rearrangements with V and J assigned. A fraction of the clones does not appear; measured against another copy, unresolved V genes explain less than half of the discrepancy, and the remainder lacks a known reason. This sample holds about 110,000 clones; about nine tenths were observed only once. The top ten constitute 3% to 3.5% of the sample. Sequenced material: peripheral blood, taken on day 0 of MenACWY control vaccination. These receptor sequences come from an adult in good health.

The gene calls are TRBV7-2 and TRBJ2-1, with TRBD1 as a possible D gene (5 bases). This CDR3 has 15 residues. In germline, CDR1 is SGHTA, CDR2 FQGNSA. Between the trimmed V and J ends, which lost 1 base and 14 bases, there was a span of 21 bases. CDR3 coding DNA: TGTGCCAGCAGCTTAGAAAGGGGCTCCAGCCACGATGAGTTCTTC. Translated, it gives CASSLERGSSHDEFF.

The V and J genes are TRBV7-2 and TRBJ2-1, with 16 bases that match TRBD2. The CDR3 runs to 17 residues. Germline V gives CDR1 SGHTA, CDR2 FQGNSA. V dropped 9 bases and J dropped 16; count of bases not matched to a gene: 21. CDR3 loop: CARDPGQGLAGGPGTFF. CDR3 bases: TGTGCCAGAGATCCGGGACAGGGACTAGCGGGGGGGCCTGGAACTTTCTTC. The complete variable domain, with remaining parts taken from reference TRBV7-2 and TRBJ2-1, reads GAGVSQSPSNKVTEKGKDVELRCDPISGHTALYWYRQSLGQGLEFLIYFQGNSAPDKSGLPSDRFSAERTGGSVSTLTIQRTQQEDSAVYLCARDPGQGLAGGPGTFFGPGTRLTVL.

The chain uses TRBV10-3 and TRBJ2-1, with D possibly matching TRBD1 (5 bases). The germline V and J ends were trimmed by 6 bases and 1 base, with 13 bases remaining between them. Germline CDR1 is ENHRY and CDR2 is SYGVKD. The CDR3 length is 15 residues. CDR3 sequence (DNA): TGTGCCATCAGCGGGTCCACAGGATCCTACAATGAGCAGTTCTTC. This gives the protein CAISGSTGSYNEQFF.

The chain employs TRBV9 and TRBJ1-1; D is undetermined. V lost 4 bases, J lost 1 base, and 11 bases lay in between. Germline CDR1 is SGDLS and CDR2 is YYNGEE. The CDR3 has 14 residues. The CDR3 loop is CASSPTGKNTEAFF. In nucleotides, the CDR3 is TGTGCCAGCAGCCCAACCGGGAAGAACACTGAAGCTTTCTTT. Supplemented by reference TRBV9 and TRBJ1-1, the full variable domain reads DSGVTQTPKHLITATGQRVTLRCSPRSGDLSVYWYQQSLDQGLQFLIQYYNGEERAKGNILERFSAQQFPDLHSELNLSSLELGDSALYFCASSPTGKNTEAFFGQGTRLTVV.

The chain is built from TRBV12-5 and TRBJ2-3, with 14 bases that match TRBD2. CDR3 length: 14 residues. With V trimmed by 6 bases and J by 5 bases, 1 base remained unmatched. Per germline, CDR1 LGHNT and CDR2 FRNRAP. CDR3 sequence (DNA): TGTGCTAGTGGGACTAGCGGGGGGGGAGATACGCAGTATTTT. It codes for CASGTSGGGDTQYF.

The chain uses TRBV14 and TRBJ1-2; D not certain. The CDR3 is made up of 14 amino acids. V shed 1 base and J shed 7 bases, with 13 bases lying between them. Germline lookup yields CDR1 SGHDN and CDR2 FVKESK. The chain's CDR3 is CASSQGIVRGGYTF. DNA for the CDR3: TGTGCCAGCAGCCAAGGGATCGTCCGAGGTGGCTACACCTTC.

The rearrangement joins TRBV9 to TRBJ1-6; 10 nucleotides match TRBD1. From germline, CDR1 is SGDLS and CDR2 YYNGEE. J gave up 5 bases and V 4 bases, and 9 bases lay outside the gene matches. CDR3 length equals 17 residues. CDR3 residues: CASSTRPGTGDNSPLHF. CDR3 bases: TGTGCCAGCAGCACCCGCCCGGGGACAGGGGATAATTCACCCCTCCACTTT.

The rearrangement joins TRBV3-1 (or the pseudogene TRBV3-2) to TRBJ1-3, with D maybe TRBD1 (5 bases). V was trimmed by 0 bases and J by 4 bases, leaving 10 bases between them. This CDR3 is 15 amino acids long. Germline values: CDR1 LGHDT, CDR2 YNNKEL (reference sequence). DNA for the CDR3: TGTGCCAGCAGCCAAGATGGGGGATCCGGAAACACCATATATTTT. Protein sequence: CASSQDGGSGNTIYF.

This chain connects TRBV7-6 to TRBJ1-2; 9 positions agree with TRBD1. V was clipped by 5 bases and J by 7 bases; unmatched bases: 14. Germline CDR1 SGHVS, CDR2 FNYEAQ. The CDR3 runs to 16 residues. CDR3 DNA sequence: TGTGCCAGCAGCAGTCTGCTCCCGGGACAGGGAGGTGGCTACACCTTC. It encodes CASSSLLPGQGGGYTF. The whole variable domain, remainder taken from reference TRBV7-6 and TRBJ1-2, is GAGVSQSPRYKVTKRGQDVALRCDPISGHVSLYWYRQALGQGPEFLTYFNYEAQQDKSGLPNDRFSAERPEGSISTLTIQRTEQRDSAMYRCASSSLLPGQGGGYTFGSGTRLTVV.

This chain uses TRBV7-9 with TRBJ2-7; 7 nucleotides line up with TRBD1. J gave up 0 bases and V 5 bases, and 13 bases lay outside the gene matches. The CDR3 has 17 residues. Germline V CDR1 and CDR2: SEHNR, FQNEAQ (reference sequence). The CDR3 DNA reads as TGTGCCAGCAGCCCCGTACCGGGACAGCCCAACTCCTACGAGCAGTACTTC. Protein sequence: CASSPVPGQPNSYEQYF.

The chain links TRBV7-9 to TRBJ1-1; no firm D call. The germline gives CDR1 SEHNR, CDR2 FQNEAQ (reference sequence). V shed 8 bases and J shed 1 base, with 5 bases lying between them. The CDR3 extends over 11 amino acids. DNA of the CDR3: TGTGCCAGCGGGCCGAACACTGAAGCTTTCTTT. Protein sequence: CASGPNTEAFF.

V and J are TRBV5-5 and TRBJ1-2, with TRBD1 matching 12 bases. The ends lost 4 bases at V and 6 bases at J; junction bases unmatched: 7. The germline V gene encodes CDR1 SGHKS and CDR2 YYEKEE (reference sequence). The CDR3 is made up of 15 amino acids. The CDR3 spells CASSVVGTGGNGYTF. The CDR3 DNA follows: TGTGCCAGCAGCGTCGTTGGGACAGGGGGCAATGGCTACACCTTC.

This clone was seen just once. This chain connects TRBV12-5 to TRBJ1-5; D is ambiguous. Trimming pared 6 bases from V and 3 bases from J, leaving 15 bases between. This CDR3 spans 15 amino acids. The germline V gene has CDR1 LGHNT and CDR2 FRNRAP. The CDR3 sequence: CASGLSSFFNQPQHF. The DNA of the CDR3 is TGTGCTAGTGGCCTGAGTAGTTTTTTCAATCAGCCCCAGCATTTT.

This chain uses TRBV2 with TRBJ1-6; D ambiguous. Trimming removed 7 bases at V and 9 bases at J, with 7 bases between. CDR1 and CDR2 (germline): SNHLY, FYNNEI. This CDR3 has 11 residues. CDR3 residues: CASTVSSPLHF. CDR3 bases: TGTGCCAGCACAGTTAGTTCACCCCTCCACTTT.